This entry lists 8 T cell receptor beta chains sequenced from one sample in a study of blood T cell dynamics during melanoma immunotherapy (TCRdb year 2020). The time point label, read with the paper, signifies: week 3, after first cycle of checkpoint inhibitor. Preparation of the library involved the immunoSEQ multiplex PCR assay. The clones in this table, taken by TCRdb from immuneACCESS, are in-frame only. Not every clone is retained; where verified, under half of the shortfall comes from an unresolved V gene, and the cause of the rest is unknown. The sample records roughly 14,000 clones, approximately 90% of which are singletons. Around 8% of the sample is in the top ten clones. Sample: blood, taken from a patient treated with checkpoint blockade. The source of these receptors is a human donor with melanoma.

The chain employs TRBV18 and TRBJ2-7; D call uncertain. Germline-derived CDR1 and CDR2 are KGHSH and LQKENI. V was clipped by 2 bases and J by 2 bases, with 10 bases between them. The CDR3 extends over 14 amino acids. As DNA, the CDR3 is TGTGCCAGCTCACCATTCGACCGAACCTACGAGCAGTACTTC. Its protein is CASSPFDRTYEQYF.

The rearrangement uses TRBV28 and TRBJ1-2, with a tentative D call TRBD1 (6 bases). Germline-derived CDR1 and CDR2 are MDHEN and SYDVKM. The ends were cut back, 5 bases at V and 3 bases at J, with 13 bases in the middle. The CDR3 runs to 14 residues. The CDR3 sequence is CASSPRDTYYGYTF. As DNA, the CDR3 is TGTGCCAGCAGTCCTCGGGACACTTACTATGGCTACACCTTC.

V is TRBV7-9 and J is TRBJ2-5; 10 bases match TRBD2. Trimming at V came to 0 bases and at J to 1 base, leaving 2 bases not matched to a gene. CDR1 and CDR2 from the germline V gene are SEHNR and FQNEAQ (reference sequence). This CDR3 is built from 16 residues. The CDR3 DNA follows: TGTGCCAGCAGCTTAGCCAGCGGGAGGGCCCAAGAGACCCAGTACTTC. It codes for CASSLASGRAQETQYF. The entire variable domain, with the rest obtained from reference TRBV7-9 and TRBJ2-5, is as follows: DTGVSQNPRHKITKRGQNVTFRCDPISEHNRLYWYRQTLGQGPEFLTYFQNEAQLEKSRLLSDRFSAERPKGSFSTLEIQRTEQGDSAMYLCASSLASGRAQETQYFGPGTRLLVL.

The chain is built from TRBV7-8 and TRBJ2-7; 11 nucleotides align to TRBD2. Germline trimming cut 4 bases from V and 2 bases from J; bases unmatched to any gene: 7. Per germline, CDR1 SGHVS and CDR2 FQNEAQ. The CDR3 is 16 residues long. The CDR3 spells CASSSRRLAGTYEQYF. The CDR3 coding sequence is TGTGCCAGCAGCTCCCGCCGACTAGCGGGAACCTACGAGCAGTACTTC.

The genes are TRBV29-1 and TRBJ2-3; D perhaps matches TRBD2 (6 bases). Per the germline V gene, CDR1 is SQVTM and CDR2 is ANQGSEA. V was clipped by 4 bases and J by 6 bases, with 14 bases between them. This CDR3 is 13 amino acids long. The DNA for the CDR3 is TGCAGCGTTGGGGCGGGACGGGGGGATACGCAGTATTTT. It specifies CSVGAGRGDTQYF.

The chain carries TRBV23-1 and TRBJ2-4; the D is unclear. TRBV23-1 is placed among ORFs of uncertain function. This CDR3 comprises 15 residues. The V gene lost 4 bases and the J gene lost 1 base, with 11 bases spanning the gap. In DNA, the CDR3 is TGCGCCAGCAGTCGTGGTGGGGTTGCCAAAAACATTCAGTACTTC. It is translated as CASSRGGVAKNIQYF.

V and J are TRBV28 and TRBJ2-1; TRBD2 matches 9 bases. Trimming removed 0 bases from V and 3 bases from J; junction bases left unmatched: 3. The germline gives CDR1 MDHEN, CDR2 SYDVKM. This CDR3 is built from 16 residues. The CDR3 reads CASSLWTSGHYNEQFF. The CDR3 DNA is TGTGCCAGCAGTTTATGGACTAGCGGCCACTACAATGAGCAGTTCTTC.

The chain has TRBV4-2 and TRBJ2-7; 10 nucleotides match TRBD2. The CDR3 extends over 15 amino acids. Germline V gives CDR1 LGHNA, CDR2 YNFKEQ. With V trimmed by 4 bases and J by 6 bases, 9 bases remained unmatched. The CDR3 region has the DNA TGTGCCAGCAGCCCCTTTTTCGGGACTAGCGTCGAGCAGTACTTC. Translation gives CASSPFFGTSVEQYF.